A selection of T cell receptor beta chains follows, all from one sample in a study of T cell responses to AZD1222 COVID-19 vaccine. Using immunoSEQ multiplex PCR, the repertoire was profiled, and TCRdb retains in-frame clones only, with some absent. Among approximately 79,000 clones listed, around four fifths were seen once. This sample comprised peripheral blood, obtained 28 days after the second AZD1222 dose. The receptor source for this set is an adult who received the AZD1222 COVID-19 vaccine. Both conserved end residues are part of each CDR3. Each record gives: clone size, V gene, J gene, D gene, CDR3 length, CDR3 protein, CDR3 DNA. A D gene is named only where the DNA matches it firmly. Rows give clone size only sometimes, using once, few, many, or a class for an expanded clone.

>few|TRBV4-2|TRBJ2-3|TRBD2|17
CASSRGLAGGGTDTQYF
TGTGCCAGCAGCCGGGGACTAGCGGGAGGGGGCACAGATACGCAGTATTTT
>few|TRBV27|TRBJ1-6|NA|20
CASSPKIWGTDPYKGSPLHF
TGTGCCAGCAGTCCAAAAATTTGGGGGACGGACCCCTACAAGGGTTCACCCCTCCACTTT
>once|TRBV6-6|TRBJ2-7|NA|15
CASSYALQSSYEQYF
TGTGCCAGCAGTTACGCGCTACAAAGCTCCTACGAGCAGTACTTC
>NA|TRBV5-1|TRBJ2-1|TRBD2|15
CASLAGTSGNREQFF
TGCGCCAGCTTAGCTGGGACTAGCGGGAATCGTGAGCAGTTCTTC
>NA|TRBV6-4|TRBJ2-2|NA|15
CASSDSQGTTGELFF
TGTGCCAGCAGTGATTCACAGGGAACCACCGGGGAGCTGTTTTTT
>NA|TRBV19|TRBJ1-1|NA|14
CASSPRRGYTEAFF
TGTGCCAGTAGTCCCCGCCGGGGGTACACTGAAGCTTTCTTT
>NA|TRBV5-4|TRBJ1-1|NA|20
CASSLDVEGGGIARSTEAFF
TGTGCCAGCAGCTTGGATGTTGAGGGAGGGGGGATTGCTCGGAGCACTGAAGCTTTCTTT
>NA|TRBV5-1|TRBJ2-3|NA|15
CASSLGRGGTDTQYF
TGCGCCAGCAGCTTGGGGAGGGGTGGGACAGATACGCAGTATTTT
>NA|TRBV7-2|TRBJ1-1|NA|16
CASSLKRYKNNTEAFF
TGTGCCAGCAGCTTAAAAAGGTACAAGAATAACACTGAAGCTTTCTTT
>NA|TRBV2|TRBJ1-4|TRBD1|16
CASSPGQGMVKEKLFF
TGTGCCAGCAGTCCGGGACAGGGCATGGTGAAAGAAAAACTGTTTTTT
>NA|TRBV6-5|TRBJ1-6|NA|14
CASKDGGINSPLHF
TGTGCCAGCAAAGACGGGGGAATTAATTCACCCCTCCACTTT
>medium-sized|TRBV6-5|TRBJ1-2|NA|11
CASGPPNGYTF
TGTGCCAGCGGCCCCCCCAATGGCTACACCTTC
>NA|TRBV2|TRBJ1-2|TRBD1|14
CASSAGGPGYGYTF
TGTGCCAGCAGTGCAGGGGGGCCGGGCTATGGCTACACCTTC
>NA|TRBV27|TRBJ2-4|NA|16
CASSPFLRGAKNIQYF
TGTGCCAGCAGTCCATTTCTTAGGGGTGCCAAAAACATTCAGTACTTC
>NA|TRBV5-1|TRBJ2-5|TRBD1|15
CASSPGQGLGKTQYF
TGCGCCAGCAGCCCGGGACAGGGCCTAGGGAAGACCCAGTACTTC
>NA|TRBV7-3|TRBJ2-1|TRBD2|13
CASSSKGLAGEFF
TGTGCCAGCAGCTCCAAGGGACTAGCGGGGGAGTTCTTC
>NA|TRBV5-1|TRBJ2-1|NA|13
CASSLGRGAEQFF
TGCGCCAGCAGCTTGGGGAGGGGGGCTGAGCAGTTCTTC
>NA|TRBV11-2|TRBJ1-2|NA|11
CASSTRDGYTF
TGTGCCAGCAGCACCCGAGATGGCTACACCTTC
>once|TRBV6-5|TRBJ1-4|NA|16
CASSYYPGRAREKLFF
TGTGCCAGCAGTTACTACCCGGGCAGGGCGCGGGAAAAACTGTTTTTT
>NA|TRBV28|TRBJ1-2|NA|15
CASSSRTDGNYDYTF
TGTGCCAGCAGTTCCAGGACAGACGGTAACTATGACTACACCTTC
>NA|TRBV5-4|TRBJ1-3|NA|16
CASSLGGSIKGNTIYF
TGTGCCAGCAGCTTGGGCGGCAGCATAAAGGGAAACACCATATATTTT
>NA|TRBV5-5|TRBJ1-2|NA|15
CASSFVGTGDYGYTF
TGTGCCAGCAGCTTTGTCGGGACTGGTGACTATGGCTACACCTTC
>NA|TRBV10-3|TRBJ1-5|NA|14
CAISESPRGQPQHF
TGTGCCATCAGTGAGTCGCCTCGGGGACAGCCCCAGCATTTT
>NA|TRBV4-2|TRBJ1-5|TRBD1|15
CASSQGGQEGQPQHF
TGTGCCAGCAGCCAAGGGGGACAGGAGGGCCAGCCCCAGCATTTT
>NA|TRBV10-2|TRBJ1-6|NA|15
CASSEESSYNSPLHF
TGCGCCAGCAGTGAGGAGAGCTCCTATAATTCACCCCTCCACTTT
>NA|TRBV7-9|TRBJ2-3|NA|15
CAVPSPGRSTDTQYF
TGTGCCGTCCCTTCCCCGGGCAGGAGCACAGATACGCAGTATTTT
>once|TRBV5-4|TRBJ2-1|TRBD2|18
CASSLAQLAGGSYNEQFF
TGTGCCAGCAGCTTGGCCCAACTAGCGGGAGGCTCCTACAATGAGCAGTTCTTC
>NA|TRBV5-1|TRBJ1-5|NA|15
CASSRAGGSNQPQHF
TGCGCCAGCAGCCGGGCGGGGGGCAGCAATCAGCCCCAGCATTTT
>once|TRBV19|TRBJ1-2|NA|15
CASIGQLNGNYGYTF
TGTGCCAGTATAGGACAGCTAAACGGGAACTATGGCTACACCTTC